This T cell receptor (beta chain) originates from a study of blood T cell repertoires in COVID-19. Whole-study context: PBMCs, B-cell-depleted T cells, or T cells provided the cDNA or gDNA that made up the material.

Authors' analysis steps: Reference gene primer amplification gave nucleated cell count estimates. Assay used: immunoSEQ multiplex PCR; TCRdb lists only in-frame clones, some missing. D and trimming were read from the DNA, whereas the V and J calls and clone size are those reported in that table. Of under 200,000 clones listed, 88% were seen once; the top ten hold roughly 24%. Per germline, CDR1 SNHLY and CDR2 FYNNEI. With V trimmed by 8 bases and J by 5 bases, 6 bases remained unmatched. This CDR3 spans 13 amino acids. This chain links TRBV2 with TRBJ2-5, with 9 bases matching TRBD2. The clonotype originates from a man aged 55-75 years with acute or convalescent COVID-19. Sequencing was done on a sample of peripheral blood. The CDR3 region has the DNA TGTGCCAGCTCCGGCGGGGGGGCTGAGACCCAGTACTTC. This sequence encodes CASSGGGAETQYF.